Ten or more counts support the clone carrying this T cell receptor (beta chain). Its matching antigen is unknown. V lost 5 bases and J lost 4, with 15 bases in between. The CDR3 has 15 residues. CDR1 SGHVS and CDR2 FNYEAQ come from the germline V gene. The data were taken from a study of CD8 T cells in ankylosing spondylitis. Study-level points and caveats: In the blood and synovial fluid of reactive arthritis, some motif variants had been previously reported.

Using its own MiXCR run on the 5' RACE reads, TCRdb lists one record per CDR3 protein. The sample includes about 100,000 distinct CDR3 sequences, roughly 8.3% of them seen just once. The chain is built from TRBV7-6 and TRBJ1-3; D is perhaps TRBD1 (6 bases). The specimen was blood, either unsorted or a sorted T cell fraction (not recorded which). This sequence was found in a male donor with ankylosing spondylitis or in good health (not recorded which). CDR3 sequence: CASSANTGAGNTIYF. CDR3 nucleotides: TGTGCCAGCAGCGCAAATACGGGGGCAGGAAACACCATATATTTT.